The clone carrying this T cell receptor (beta chain) was counted a few times. What it recognizes is unknown. It was with 60 Vbeta and 13 Jbeta primers that the PCR ran. TCRdb's copy holds only in-frame clones and misses some; the assay was immunoSEQ multiplex PCR. The table includes around 160,000 clones, roughly 88% detected once. V shed 0 bases and J 5 bases; nucleotides not matched to a gene: 6. The CDR3 consists of 15 residues. Germline assignment: CDR1 LGHNA and CDR2 YSLEER. The data belong to a study of cytomegalovirus exposure and HLA in healthy donors. Study details: A prior study identified approximately 120 million unique TCR beta sequences from 200 million or so T cells. Study-level points and caveats: Reportedly, HLA-A and HLA-B alleles of most subjects were accurately predicted from TCR beta.

The J gene is TRBJ2-5, the V gene TRBV4-3; the match to TRBD2 covers 7 bases. The specimen sequenced was PBMCs. This TCR derives from a woman younger than 30 in good health and CMV-seronegative. CDR3 loop: CASSQDMGGSETQYF. The CDR3 region has the DNA TGCGCCAGCAGCCAAGATATGGGGGGGTCGGAGACCCAGTACTTC.